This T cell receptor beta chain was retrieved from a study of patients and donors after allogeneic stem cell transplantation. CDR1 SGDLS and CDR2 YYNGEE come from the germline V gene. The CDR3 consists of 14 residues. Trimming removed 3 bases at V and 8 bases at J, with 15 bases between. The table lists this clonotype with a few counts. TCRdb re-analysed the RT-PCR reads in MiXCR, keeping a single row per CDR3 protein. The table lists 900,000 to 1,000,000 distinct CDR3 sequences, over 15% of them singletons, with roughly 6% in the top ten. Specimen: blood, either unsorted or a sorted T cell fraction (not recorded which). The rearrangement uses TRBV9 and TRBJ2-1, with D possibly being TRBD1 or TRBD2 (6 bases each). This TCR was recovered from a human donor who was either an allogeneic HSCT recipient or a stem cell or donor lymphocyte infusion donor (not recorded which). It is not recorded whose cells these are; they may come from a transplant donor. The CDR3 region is CASSAGASSYEQFF. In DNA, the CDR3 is TGTGCCAGCAGCGCGGGGGCCAGTTCGTATGAGCAGTTCTTC.